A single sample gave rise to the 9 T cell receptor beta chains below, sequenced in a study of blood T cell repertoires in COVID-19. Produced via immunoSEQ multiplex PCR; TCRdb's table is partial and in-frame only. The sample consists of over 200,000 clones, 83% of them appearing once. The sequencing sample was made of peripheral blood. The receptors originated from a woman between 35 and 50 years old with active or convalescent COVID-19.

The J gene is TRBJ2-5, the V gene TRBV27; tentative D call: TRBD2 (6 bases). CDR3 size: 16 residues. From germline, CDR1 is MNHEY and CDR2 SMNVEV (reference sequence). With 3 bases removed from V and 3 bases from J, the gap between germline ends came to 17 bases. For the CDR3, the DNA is TGTGCCAGCAGTTTCAAACGGCCTTGGGGGGAAGAGACCCAGTACTTC. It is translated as CASSFKRPWGEETQYF.

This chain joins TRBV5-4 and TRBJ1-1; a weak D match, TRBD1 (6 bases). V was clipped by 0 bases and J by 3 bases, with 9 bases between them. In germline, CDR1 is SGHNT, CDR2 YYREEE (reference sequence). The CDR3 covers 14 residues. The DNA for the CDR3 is TGTGCCAGCAGCTTGGAAGGGGGGGACACTGAAGCTTTCTTT. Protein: CASSLEGGDTEAFF.

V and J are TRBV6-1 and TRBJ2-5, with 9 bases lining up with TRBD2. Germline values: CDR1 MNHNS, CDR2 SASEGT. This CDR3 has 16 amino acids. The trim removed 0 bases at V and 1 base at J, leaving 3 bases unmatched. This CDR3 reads CASSEAPSGAQETQYF. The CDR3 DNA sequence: TGTGCCAGCAGTGAAGCGCCTAGCGGGGCCCAAGAGACCCAGTACTTC.

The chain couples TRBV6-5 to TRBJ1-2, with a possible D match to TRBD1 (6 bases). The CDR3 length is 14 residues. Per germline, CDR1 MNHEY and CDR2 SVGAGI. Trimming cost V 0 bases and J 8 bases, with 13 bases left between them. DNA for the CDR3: TGTGCCAGCAGTTACTCGGGGGGGCGGAACGGCTACACCTTC. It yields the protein CASSYSGGRNGYTF.

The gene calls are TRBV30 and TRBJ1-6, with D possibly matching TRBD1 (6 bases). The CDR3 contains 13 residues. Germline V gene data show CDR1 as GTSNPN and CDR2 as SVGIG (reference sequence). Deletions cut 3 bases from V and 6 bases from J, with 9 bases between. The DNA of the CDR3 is TGTGCCTGGAGAGGGACATTTAATTCACCCCTCCACTTT. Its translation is CAWRGTFNSPLHF.

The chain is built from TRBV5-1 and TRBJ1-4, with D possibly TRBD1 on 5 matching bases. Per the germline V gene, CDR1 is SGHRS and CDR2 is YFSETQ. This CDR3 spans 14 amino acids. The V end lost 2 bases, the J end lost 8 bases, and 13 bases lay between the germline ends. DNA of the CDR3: TGCGCCAGCAGCTTCAGGCAGGGTAACGAAAAACTGTTTTTT. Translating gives CASSFRQGNEKLFF.

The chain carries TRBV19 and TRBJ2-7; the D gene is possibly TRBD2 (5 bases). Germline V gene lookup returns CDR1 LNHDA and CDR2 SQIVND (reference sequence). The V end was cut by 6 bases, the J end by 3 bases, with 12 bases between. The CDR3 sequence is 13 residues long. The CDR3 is CASRRGRDYEQYF. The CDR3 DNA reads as TGTGCCAGTAGACGTGGACGGGACTACGAGCAGTACTTC. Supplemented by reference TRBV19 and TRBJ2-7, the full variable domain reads DGGITQSPKYLFRKEGQNVTLSCEQNLNHDAMYWYRQDPGQGLRLIYYSQIVNDFQKGDIAEGYSVSREKKESFPLTVTSAQKNPTAFYLCASRRGRDYEQYFGPGTRLTVT.

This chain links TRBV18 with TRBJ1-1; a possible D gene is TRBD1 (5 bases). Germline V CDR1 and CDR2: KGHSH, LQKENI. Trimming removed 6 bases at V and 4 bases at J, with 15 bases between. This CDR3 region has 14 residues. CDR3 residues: CASSPLGGGTEAFF. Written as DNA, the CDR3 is TGTGCCAGCTCCCCCTTGGGGGGGGGCACTGAAGCTTTCTTT. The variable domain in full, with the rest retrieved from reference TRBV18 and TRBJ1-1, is NAGVMQNPRHLVRRRGQEARLRCSPMKGHSHVYWYRQLPEEGLKFMVYLQKENIIDESGMPKERFSAEFPKEGPSILRIQQVVRGDSAAYFCASSPLGGGTEAFFGQGTRLTVV.

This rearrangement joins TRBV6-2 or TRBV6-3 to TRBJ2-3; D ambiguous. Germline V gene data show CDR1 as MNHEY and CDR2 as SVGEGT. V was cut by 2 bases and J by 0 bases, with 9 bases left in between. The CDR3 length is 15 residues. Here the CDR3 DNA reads TGTGCCAGCAGTTACCCCTTGTCTAGCACAGATACGCAGTATTTT. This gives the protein CASSYPLSSTDTQYF.